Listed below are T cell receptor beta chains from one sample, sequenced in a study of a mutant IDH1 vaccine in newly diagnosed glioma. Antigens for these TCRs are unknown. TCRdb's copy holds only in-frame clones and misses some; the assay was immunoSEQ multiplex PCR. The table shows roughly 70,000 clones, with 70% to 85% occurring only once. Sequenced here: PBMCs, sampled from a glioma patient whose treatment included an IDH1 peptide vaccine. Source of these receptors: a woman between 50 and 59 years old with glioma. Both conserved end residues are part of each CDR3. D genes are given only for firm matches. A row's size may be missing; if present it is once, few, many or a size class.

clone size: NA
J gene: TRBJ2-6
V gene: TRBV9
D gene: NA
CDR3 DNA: TGTGCCAGCAGCGTAGGGAGGACAGCGGGCCCGAGGGCCAACGTCCTGACTTTC
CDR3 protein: CASSVGRTAGPRANVLTF

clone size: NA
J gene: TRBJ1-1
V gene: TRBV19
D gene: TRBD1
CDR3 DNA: TGTGCCAGTGGGGGTGGGGACAGAGAAGCTTTCTTT
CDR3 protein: CASGGGDREAFF

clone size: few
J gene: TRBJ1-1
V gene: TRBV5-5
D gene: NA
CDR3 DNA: TGTGCCAGCTTGGGGGGAAAAGCTTTCTTT
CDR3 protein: CASLGGKAFF

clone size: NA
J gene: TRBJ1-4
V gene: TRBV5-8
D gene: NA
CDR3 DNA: TGTGCCAGCAGCCCCGGGGCGAAAGGTGAAAAACTGTTTTTT
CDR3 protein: CASSPGAKGEKLFF

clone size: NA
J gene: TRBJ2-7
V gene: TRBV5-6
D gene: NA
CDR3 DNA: TGTGCCAGCAGCCCTGGGAGGAGCTACGAGCAGTACTTC
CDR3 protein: CASSPGRSYEQYF

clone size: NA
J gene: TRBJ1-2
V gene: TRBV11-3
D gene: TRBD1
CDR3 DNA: TGTGCCAGCAGCTTCGGGACAGCCTATGGCTACACCTTC
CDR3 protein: CASSFGTAYGYTF

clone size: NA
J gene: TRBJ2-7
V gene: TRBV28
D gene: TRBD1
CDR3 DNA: TGTGCCAGCAGCGACCCGGACAGGAGCTCCTACGAGCAGTACTTC
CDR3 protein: CASSDPDRSSYEQYF

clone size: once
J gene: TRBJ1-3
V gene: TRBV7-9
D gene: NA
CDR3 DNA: TGTGCCAGCCCTTCGCTCACTTCAGGAAACACCATATATTTT
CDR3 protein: CASPSLTSGNTIYF

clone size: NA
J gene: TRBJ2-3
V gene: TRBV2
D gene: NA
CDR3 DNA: TGTGCCAGCAAAAACGGGCCCGGGGGCACAGATACGCAGTATTTT
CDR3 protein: CASKNGPGGTDTQYF

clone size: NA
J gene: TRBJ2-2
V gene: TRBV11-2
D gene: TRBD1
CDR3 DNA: TGTGCCAGCAGCATGACAGGGAGTACCGGGGAGCTGTTTTTT
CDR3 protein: CASSMTGSTGELFF

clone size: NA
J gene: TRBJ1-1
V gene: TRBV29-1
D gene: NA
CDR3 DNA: TGCAGCGTTGAATACAGCTCAAATTCTGAAGCTTTCTTT
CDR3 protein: CSVEYSSNSEAFF

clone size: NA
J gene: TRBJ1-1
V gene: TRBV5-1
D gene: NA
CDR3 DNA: TGCGCCAGCAGTTTTGGGTCTAACACTGAAGCTTTCTTT
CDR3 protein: CASSFGSNTEAFF

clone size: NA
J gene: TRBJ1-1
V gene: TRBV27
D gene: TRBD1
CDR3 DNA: TGTGCCAGCAGCCCAGGGGGGTATACTGAAGCTTTCTTT
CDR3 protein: CASSPGGYTEAFF

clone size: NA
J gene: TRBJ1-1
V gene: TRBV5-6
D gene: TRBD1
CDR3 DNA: TGTGCCAGCAGACAGGACAGGGGGTTGAACACTGAAGCTTTCTTT
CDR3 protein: CASRQDRGLNTEAFF

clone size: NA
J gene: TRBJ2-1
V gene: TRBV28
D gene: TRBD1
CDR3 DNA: TGTGCCAGCAGTCCCGGGACAGGGCCCAACAATGAGCAGTTCTTC
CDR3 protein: CASSPGTGPNNEQFF